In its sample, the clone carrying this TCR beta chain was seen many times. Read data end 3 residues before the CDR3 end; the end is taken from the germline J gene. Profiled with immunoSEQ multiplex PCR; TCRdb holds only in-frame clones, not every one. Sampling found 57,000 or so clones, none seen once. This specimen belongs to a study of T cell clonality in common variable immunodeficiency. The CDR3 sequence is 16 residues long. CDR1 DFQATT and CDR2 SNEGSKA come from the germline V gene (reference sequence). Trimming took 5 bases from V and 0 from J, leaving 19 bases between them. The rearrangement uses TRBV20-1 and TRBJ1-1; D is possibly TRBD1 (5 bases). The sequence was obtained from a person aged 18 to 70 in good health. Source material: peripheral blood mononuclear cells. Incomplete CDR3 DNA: TGCAGTGCTCCTAACGTCCGGACACCCCTGAACACTGAA. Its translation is CSAPNVRTPLNTE. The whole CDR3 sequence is CSAPNVRTPLNTEAFF.